The clone carrying this TCR beta chain has just one count. Antigen unknown. The data derive from a study of OX40 agonist ivuxolimab in advanced cancers. Study-wide context: Anti-PD-1, anti-PD-L1 or anti-CTLA-4 therapy given earlier was allowed, and about 38% had some.

Germline trimming cut 2 bases from V and 4 bases from J; bases unmatched to any gene: 3. The CDR3 runs to 14 residues. The V gene's germline CDR1 is SGHTA and CDR2 FQGTGA. General observations from the study: Expanded peripheral T cells had an undetermined antigen specificity. Part of the nonresponder group also had normalized T-cell clonal expansion that was low. Dose levels from 0.1 to 3.0 mg/kg saw CD4+ and CD8+ blood T cells expand clonally by week 6.

Profiling relied on immunoSEQ multiplex PCR, and the TCRdb table lists in-frame clones only, not all of them. Of some 44,000 clones listed, about 90% were seen once; the top ten hold 30% to 45%. This TCR was recovered from an adult with an advanced solid tumor such as melanoma, head and neck, liver or kidney cancer. Sequencing used CD4+ or CD8+ T cells sorted from blood, obtained in a trial of the OX40 agonist ivuxolimab. V gene TRBV7-3 combines with J gene TRBJ1-1; 8 nucleotides align to TRBD1. CDR3 amino acids: CASSLQGAGTEAFF. CDR3 in DNA: TGTGCCAGCAGCTTACAGGGGGCGGGCACTGAAGCTTTCTTT.